Listed below are T cell receptor beta chains from one sample, sequenced in a study of Ad26.COV2.S vaccination and SARS-CoV-2 variants. Sequencing was performed with immunoSEQ multiplex PCR; in TCRdb, only in-frame clones are kept and a portion is missing. The table has about 350,000 clones, roughly 81% seen once. The sequences come from peripheral blood, collected in a trial of Ad26.COV2.S vaccine versus placebo. Receptors were obtained from a person between 18 and 59 years old who received the Ad26.COV2.S COVID-19 vaccine or a placebo. Both conserved end residues are part of each CDR3.

CDR3 protein: CASSLSLRQANTEAFF
J gene: TRBJ1-1
V gene: TRBV5-1

CDR3 protein: CASSLIGLDGVF
J gene: TRBJ2-3
V gene: TRBV12-3/TRBV12-4

CDR3 protein: CSVRGQGTLYEQYF
J gene: TRBJ2-7
V gene: TRBV29-1

CDR3 protein: CASSKTGTRNDFEQYF
J gene: TRBJ2-7
V gene: TRBV19

CDR3 protein: CASSTGQDQETQYF
J gene: TRBJ2-5
V gene: TRBV5-4

CDR3 protein: CASSFGGSYNEQFF
J gene: TRBJ2-1
V gene: TRBV5-4

CDR3 protein: CAISDPGLGDYEQYF
J gene: TRBJ2-7
V gene: TRBV10-3

CDR3 protein: CASSPRDRGLNEQFF
J gene: TRBJ2-1
V gene: TRBV19

CDR3 protein: CASSFAGTENEKLFF
J gene: TRBJ1-4
V gene: TRBV5-1

CDR3 protein: CAWSGTPERRETQYF
J gene: TRBJ2-5
V gene: TRBV30

CDR3 protein: CASSLFNSAGTGELFF
J gene: TRBJ2-2
V gene: TRBV7-6

CDR3 protein: CASSWDRGPTDTQYF
J gene: TRBJ2-3
V gene: TRBV7-2

CDR3 protein: CASSVEGLSGYTF
J gene: TRBJ1-2
V gene: TRBV9

CDR3 protein: CASSFLLAGRHNEQFF
J gene: TRBJ2-1
V gene: TRBV6-2/TRBV6-3

CDR3 protein: CASSFTTYNSPLHF
J gene: TRBJ1-6
V gene: TRBV7-2

CDR3 protein: CSALLEENIQYF
J gene: TRBJ2-4
V gene: TRBV29-1

CDR3 protein: CASSRRTGGWADTQYF
J gene: TRBJ2-3
V gene: TRBV7-9

CDR3 protein: CASSKAAPRDSPYEQYF
J gene: TRBJ2-7
V gene: TRBV28